This T cell receptor beta chain was captured in a study of CD8+ T cells in alopecia areata. General study points: Scalp clonality decreased significantly with tofacitinib, and so did expanded CD8+ clones among the top 100. Amid tofacitinib therapy, many expanded lesional clones stayed present in scalp and blood. Resident alphabeta T-cell populations of normal skin are likewise subject to sequencing in scalp samples.

The V and J ends lost 5 bases and 6 bases, in that order; junction bases with no gene match: 6. The CDR3 extends over 13 amino acids. Germline V gene lookup returns CDR1 SNHLY and CDR2 FYNNEI. Described treatment: oral pan-JAK inhibitor, 5-10 mg twice daily. A word on this clone: The antigen remains unidentified.

Reverse transcribed after extraction, RNA yielded cDNA as the sequencing template. Assay: immunoSEQ multiplex PCR; the TCRdb copy retains only in-frame clones and omits some. The sample has fewer than 250,000 clones, 60% seen once. Sequenced material: CD4+ T cells sorted from blood, taken at week 4, from a patient treated with tofacitinib. This receptor was obtained from a human donor with alopecia areata. This chain connects TRBV2 to TRBJ2-7; TRBD1 matches 8 bases. CDR3 nucleotides: TGTGCCAGCAGTCGGGACAGGTGGGGCGAGCAGTACTTC. Translated: CASSRDRWGEQYF.